This entry lists 23 T cell receptor beta chains sequenced from one sample in a study of T cells after yellow fever vaccination. TCRdb recomputed calls from the 5' RACE reads with MiXCR, one row per CDR3 protein. The sample has a few hundred thousand distinct CDR3 sequences, about an eighth seen once. Source: CD4+ T cells sorted from PBMCs, taken 15 days after the yellow fever booster vaccination. Receptors originate from a man aged 18-30 years who received the YFV17D yellow fever vaccine.

This clonotype was seen more than once but under ten times. V is TRBV4-1 and J is TRBJ2-6; 7 nucleotides agree with TRBD1. J gave up 4 bases and V 0 bases, and 9 bases lay outside the gene matches. From germline, CDR1 is MGHRA and CDR2 YSYEKL. The CDR3 contains 18 residues. The CDR3 sequence: CASSQERGRTAGANVLTF. In DNA form, the CDR3 reads TGCGCCAGCAGCCAAGAGAGGGGGCGCACCGCAGGGGCCAACGTCCTGACTTTC.

The chain employs TRBV19 and TRBJ2-7, with D perhaps being TRBD1 or TRBD2 (5 bases each). The CDR3 is 15 amino acids. With 7 bases removed from V and 0 bases from J, the gap between germline ends came to 16 bases. Germline CDR1 is LNHDA and CDR2 is SQIVND (reference sequence). In DNA, the CDR3 is TGTGCCAGTAAATTGAAGGGACGGAGCTCCTACGAGCAGTACGTC. It yields the protein CASKLKGRSSYEQYV.

The rearrangement uses TRBV12-3 or TRBV12-4 and TRBJ1-2, with 7 bases fitting TRBD1. The CDR3 spans 14 residues. With 5 bases clipped from V and 4 bases from J, the junction kept 7 bases outside the gene matches. Here the CDR3 reads CASSPLNRGYGYTF. DNA of the CDR3: TGTGCCAGCAGTCCCCTCAACAGGGGCTATGGCTACACCTTC.

This clonotype turned up a few times. This chain joins TRBV5-1 and TRBJ2-1; tentative D call: TRBD2 (6 bases). V lost 0 bases and J 9 bases, leaving 16 bases between the germline ends. Germline assignment: CDR1 SGHRS and CDR2 YFSETQ. This CDR3 is built from 15 residues. DNA for the CDR3: TGCGCCAGCAGCTTGGTGCGGGACCCGAGGTTTGAGCAGTTCTTC. Translated: CASSLVRDPRFEQFF.

This chain links TRBV6-2 or TRBV6-3 with TRBJ2-7, with 10 bases that match TRBD1. The CDR3 totals 17 residues. Looked up from germline, CDR1 is MNHEY and CDR2 is SVGEGT. Germline trimming cut 5 bases from V and 5 bases from J; bases unmatched to any gene: 15. The CDR3 DNA reads as TGTGCCAGCAGTCCTCACAACCGGGACAGGGGAAGCAACGAGCAGTACTTC. It is translated as CASSPHNRDRGSNEQYF.

This clonotype was seen only once. The V and J genes are TRBV2 and TRBJ1-1; possible D gene TRBD1, 5 bases. Trimming took 6 bases from V and 3 from J, leaving 11 bases between them. This CDR3 spans 13 amino acids. The germline V gene encodes CDR1 SNHLY and CDR2 FYNNEI. CDR3: CASSAEGDTEAFF. CDR3 in DNA: TGTGCCAGCAGCGCAGAAGGGGACACTGAAGCTTTCTTT.

As DNA, the CDR3 is TGTGCCAGCAGTGCCCTTGGGGGGCAAACCGGGGAGCTGTTTTTT. This codes for CASSALGGQTGELFF. V gene TRBV6-4 combines with J gene TRBJ2-2, with D perhaps TRBD1 or TRBD2 (6 bases each). Germline V gene lookup returns CDR1 MRHNA and CDR2 SNTAGT. This CDR3 is 15 amino acids long. V was shortened by 4 bases and J by 5 bases, with 14 bases between the two germline ends.

There are many counts of this clonotype. The V gene is TRBV4-2, the J gene TRBJ1-6; D not certain. The length of the CDR3 is 17 residues. Looked up from germline, CDR1 is LGHNA and CDR2 is YNFKEQ. The germline V and J ends were trimmed by 0 bases and 4 bases, with 13 bases remaining between them. CDR3 sequence: CASSQDIRQEYNSPLHF. For the CDR3, the DNA is TGTGCCAGCAGCCAAGATATCAGGCAGGAATATAATTCACCCCTCCACTTT.

This chain uses TRBV20-1 with TRBJ1-5; D gene uncertain. V was cut by 0 bases and J by 12 bases, with 9 bases left in between. Germline V CDR1 and CDR2: DFQATT, SNEGSKA (reference sequence). The CDR3 contains 11 residues. CDR3 coding DNA: TGCAGTGCTAGAGATTTGTCCCTCCAGCATTTT. Translated, it gives CSARDLSLQHF.

CDR3 protein: CASSLMPTSGDNEQFF. The CDR3 DNA sequence: TGCGCCAGCAGCTTGATGCCGACTAGCGGGGACAATGAGCAGTTCTTC. The chain is built from TRBV5-1 and TRBJ2-1; 11 bases map to TRBD2. CDR3 length: 16 residues. Germline V gene sequence: CDR1 SGHRS, CDR2 YFSETQ. V was clipped by 1 base and J by 5 bases; unmatched bases: 5.

Only a few counts were recorded for this clonotype. The chain recombines TRBV18 with TRBJ2-7; maybe TRBD1 (6 bases). The V gene lost 4 bases and the J gene lost 3 bases, with 10 bases spanning the gap. The germline V gene has CDR1 KGHSH and CDR2 LQKENI. The CDR3 has 13 residues. The CDR3 DNA reads TGTGCCAGCTCACGGGGACAATACTACGAGCAGTACTTC. This codes for CASSRGQYYEQYF.

Only a few counts were recorded for this clonotype. CDR3 coding DNA: TGTGCCAGCAGCTGGACTAACACAGATACGCAGTATTTT. Translating gives CASSWTNTDTQYF. The chain has TRBV7-2 and TRBJ2-3, with a weak D call TRBD2 (6 bases). V dropped 4 bases and J dropped 2 bases, with 7 bases sitting between them. The CDR3 has 13 residues. Germline V lookup: CDR1 SGHTA, CDR2 FQGNSA.

This clonotype was seen a few times. This chain links TRBV12-3 or TRBV12-4 with TRBJ1-2; D possibly corresponds to TRBD1 (5 bases). The V gene lost 3 bases and the J gene lost 4 bases, with 18 bases spanning the gap. CDR3 length equals 16 residues. The CDR3 DNA sequence: TGTGCCAGCAGTTTCGTTCAGGGAAGTGCTGGCTATGGCTACACCTTC. It yields the protein CASSFVQGSAGYGYTF.

This clonotype was seen more than once but under ten times. The chain couples TRBV20-1 to TRBJ1-4; D not certain. V was pared by 6 bases and J by 7 bases, with 9 bases between. CDR1 is DFQATT, CDR2 SNEGSKA, per germline (reference sequence). The CDR3 runs 11 residues. The CDR3 protein is CSANSGEKLFF. Written as DNA, the CDR3 is TGCAGTGCCAACAGCGGTGAAAAACTGTTTTTT.

The rearrangement uses TRBV7-3 and TRBJ1-6, with D possibly TRBD1 on 5 matching bases. V was trimmed by 1 base and J by 7 bases, leaving 11 bases between them. This CDR3 has 15 amino acids. Per germline, CDR1 SGHTA and CDR2 FQGTGA. The CDR3 here is CASSLSGAGNSPLHF. The CDR3 nucleotides read TGTGCCAGCAGCTTAAGTGGGGCCGGCAATTCACCCCTCCACTTT.

The chain couples TRBV7-2 to TRBJ1-2; weak D call: TRBD1 (5 bases). Germline lookup yields CDR1 SGHTA and CDR2 FQGNSA. The V and J ends lost 5 bases and 7 bases respectively, with 17 bases between them. The CDR3 contains 14 residues. CDR3 DNA sequence: TGTGCCAGCAGCCTCCACCAGACAGTTGTTGGCTACACCTTC. Translated: CASSLHQTVVGYTF.

The chain combines TRBV28 with TRBJ2-4; the D is unclear. Germline V gene data show CDR1 as MDHEN and CDR2 as SYDVKM. This CDR3 spans 11 amino acids. Trimming took 6 bases from V and 7 from J, leaving 7 bases between them. CDR3 in DNA: TGTGCCAGCAGGGGTCCCAACATTCAGTACTTC. Protein: CASRGPNIQYF.

The chain combines TRBV6-5 with TRBJ2-3; 7 bases are shared with TRBD2. Losses at the gene ends were 4 bases for V and 3 bases for J; bases not matched to a gene: 4. CDR3 length: 14 amino acids. The germline V gene has CDR1 MNHEY and CDR2 SVGAGI. CDR3 DNA sequence: TGTGCCAGCAGTTGGACTAGGAGGACAGATACGCAGTATTTT. Protein sequence: CASSWTRRTDTQYF.

This clonotype was seen a handful of times. The chain uses TRBV12-3 or TRBV12-4 and TRBJ1-6; 9 positions agree with TRBD1. The CDR3 runs 14 residues. J lost 11 bases, V lost 5 bases, and 7 bases had no gene match. As DNA, the CDR3 is TGTGCCAGCAGTGTAACAGGGGGCGATGCACCCCTCCACTTT. It encodes CASSVTGGDAPLHF.

This clonotype was detected a few times. This CDR3 reads CASSPLWRDYEQYF. The CDR3 nucleotides are TGTGCCAGCAGCCCCCTATGGAGGGACTACGAGCAGTACTTC. The rearrangement joins TRBV4-2 to TRBJ2-7, with TRBD2 as a possible D gene (6 bases). The CDR3 consists of 14 residues. Germline-derived CDR1 and CDR2 are LGHNA and YNFKEQ. V gave up 4 bases and J gave up 3 bases, with 13 bases separating them.

The table lists this clonotype with a few counts. V is TRBV21-1 and J is TRBJ2-6. TRBV21-1 is deemed a pseudogene. The CDR3 sequence is 17 residues long. The CDR3 is CASSKAPTRSGANVLTF. The CDR3 DNA sequence: TGTGCCAGCAGCAAAGCGCCTACCCGCTCTGGGGCCAACGTCCTGACTTTC.

This clonotype was seen a handful of times. This sequence joins TRBV27 and TRBJ2-7; 9 bases align to TRBD1. The CDR3 contains 13 residues. Trimming removed 8 bases from V and 3 bases from J; junction bases left unmatched: 5. Germline lookup yields CDR1 MNHEY and CDR2 SMNVEV (reference sequence). This chain's CDR3 is CASGGQGFYEQYF. DNA of the CDR3: TGTGCCAGCGGGGGACAGGGATTCTACGAGCAGTACTTC.

The V call is TRBV5-1, the J call TRBJ2-2; 7 bases align to TRBD1. The CDR3 is made up of 18 amino acids. Unmatched junction bases numbered 11, after V lost 0 bases and J lost 3 bases. The V gene's germline CDR1 is SGHRS and CDR2 YFSETQ. The CDR3 DNA follows: TGCGCCAGCAGCTTGGACCGAATCGGGGACAGCTACACCGGGGAGCTGTTTTTT. Its translation is CASSLDRIGDSYTGELFF.